This entry lists 30 T cell receptor beta chains sequenced from one sample in a study of shared clonotypes between healthy human individuals. Naivety among CD8 cells was defined by CD45RO negativity and positive CCR7 selection, thereby excluding terminally differentiated effector memory CD45RA+ cells. Generated by immunoSEQ multiplex PCR, the TCRdb table keeps only in-frame clones and is missing some. In the table there are millions of clones, approximately 94% of which are singletons. The sample was naive CD8+ T cells sorted from blood. These receptors all come from a man younger than 30 in good health.

The count of this clone is one. The chain uses TRBV4-3 and TRBJ2-1, with TRBD2 matching 11 bases. With 4 bases clipped from V and 8 bases from J, the junction kept 10 bases outside the gene matches. Per germline, CDR1 LGHNA and CDR2 YSLEER. This CDR3 has 16 residues. CDR3 sequence reads: CASSRLSGRAQDEQFF. CDR3 DNA: TGCGCCAGCAGCCGTCTTAGCGGGAGGGCCCAGGATGAGCAGTTCTTC.

This clone was seen once. V gene TRBV13 combines with J gene TRBJ2-1; D remains unclear. In germline, CDR1 is PRHDT, CDR2 FYEKMQ (reference sequence). V shed 4 bases and J shed 5 bases, with 15 bases lying between them. The CDR3 extends over 15 amino acids. CDR3 sequence reads: CASSSQGLDHNEQFF. CDR3 nucleotides: TGTGCCAGCAGCTCCCAAGGGCTAGATCACAATGAGCAGTTCTTC.

V gene TRBV7-3 combines with J gene TRBJ2-3; no clear D gene. The CDR3 is made up of 15 amino acids. Trimming took off 6 bases at V and 5 bases at J, with 18 bases between the two ends. Germline V gene data show CDR1 as SGHTA and CDR2 as FQGTGA. CDR3 nucleotide sequence: TGTGCCAGCAGTTCCTTAGGACCCTTTGGAGATACGCAGTATTTT. Its translation is CASSSLGPFGDTQYF.

The CDR3 sequence is CASSPSSDSSSYNEQFF. The CDR3 DNA is TGTGCCAGCAGCCCCTCCTCGGACTCCAGCTCCTACAATGAGCAGTTCTTC. The chain couples TRBV5-5 to TRBJ2-1, with D tentatively TRBD2 (5 bases). V lost 4 bases to trimming and J lost 0 bases, with 17 bases between them. CDR1 SGHKS and CDR2 YYEKEE come from the germline V gene (reference sequence). CDR3 length equals 17 residues.

The V and J genes are TRBV19 and TRBJ1-2; D gene uncertain. The ends were cut back, 6 bases at V and 4 bases at J, with 12 bases in the middle. The germline gives CDR1 LNHDA, CDR2 SQIVND (reference sequence). The length of the CDR3 is 13 residues. This CDR3 is CASRDPTPYGYTF. In nucleotides, the CDR3 is TGTGCCAGTAGGGACCCTACCCCCTATGGCTACACCTTC. Combining the CDR3 with reference TRBV19 and TRBJ1-2 gives the whole variable domain DGGITQSPKYLFRKEGQNVTLSCEQNLNHDAMYWYRQDPGQGLRLIYYSQIVNDFQKGDIAEGYSVSREKKESFPLTVTSAQKNPTAFYLCASRDPTPYGYTFGSGTRLTVV.

The chain employs TRBV6-5 and TRBJ2-3; D not resolved. Germline V lookup: CDR1 MNHEY, CDR2 SVGAGI. CDR3 length equals 15 residues. V lost 6 bases, J lost 2 bases, and 15 bases lay in between. The CDR3 DNA sequence: TGTGCCAGCAGCCCTTTTTCGGCGGTCACAGATACGCAGTATTTT. This gives the protein CASSPFSAVTDTQYF.

This clone was found once. This chain joins TRBV6-7 and TRBJ2-7; D might be TRBD1 (6 bases). TRBV6-7 falls under the ORF class, with uncertain function. The V end was cut by 6 bases, the J end by 7 bases, with 16 bases between. The CDR3 contains 13 residues. The CDR3 DNA reads TGTGCCAGCAGCCCTGGACAGTCTTGGGAGCAGTACTTC. It yields the protein CASSPGQSWEQYF.

The CDR3 nucleotides are TGTGCCAGCAGCTACCCGACAGGGAAGACTGAAGCTTTCTTT. Its translation: CASSYPTGKTEAFF. The rearrangement links TRBV2 to TRBJ1-1; 7 bases fit TRBD1. The CDR3 extends over 14 amino acids. Germline V gives CDR1 SNHLY, CDR2 FYNNEI. J gave up 5 bases and V 6 bases, and 9 bases lay outside the gene matches.

V gene TRBV9 combines with J gene TRBJ2-1; possibly TRBD1 or TRBD2 for D (5 bases each). Trimming pared 3 bases from V and 6 bases from J, leaving 13 bases between. Germline assignment: CDR1 SGDLS and CDR2 YYNGEE. The CDR3 covers 14 residues. The CDR3 DNA reads TGTGCCAGCAGCGATCCCAGGGACCTCAATGAGCAGTTCTTC. Translated: CASSDPRDLNEQFF.

The chain combines TRBV5-5 with TRBJ1-1; D possibly corresponds to TRBD1 (5 bases). Germline values: CDR1 SGHKS, CDR2 YYEKEE (reference sequence). This CDR3 contains 14 residues. V was clipped by 0 bases and J by 7 bases, with 13 bases between them. CDR3 nucleotide sequence: TGTGCCAGCAGCTTGGGAACAGGAGCAATTGAAGCTTTCTTT. It codes for CASSLGTGAIEAFF.

The chain joins TRBV4-1 to TRBJ1-1; D is uncertain. This CDR3 has 15 residues. V was shortened by 3 bases and J by 1 base, with 12 bases between the two germline ends. Germline V gives CDR1 MGHRA, CDR2 YSYEKL. The CDR3 nucleotides are TGCGCCAGCAGCCACTCAGTAAACGGGAACACTGAAGCTTTCTTT. Protein sequence: CASSHSVNGNTEAFF.

Regarding this clone: Distinct nucleotide sequences in the sample also encode this CDR3. The chain is built from TRBV9 and TRBJ2-5, with TRBD2 matching 7 bases. CDR1 SGDLS and CDR2 YYNGEE come from the germline V gene. The CDR3 runs 14 residues. Trimming cost V 4 bases and J 1 base; bases outside gene matches: 4. CDR3 DNA sequence: TGTGCCAGCAGCCCCTGGGGGGGCCAAGAGACCCAGTACTTC. Protein: CASSPWGGQETQYF.

As for this clone: Other DNA sequences from this sample encode an identical CDR3 as well. The chain employs TRBV11-2 and TRBJ2-7; D unresolved. The CDR3 is 11 amino acids. Germline loops: CDR1 SGHAT, CDR2 FQNNGV. The V and J ends lost 1 base and 5 bases respectively, with 3 bases between them. The CDR3 DNA follows: TGTGCCAGCAGCTTAGGAAACGAGCAGTACTTC. Its translation: CASSLGNEQYF.

V usage is TRBV19 and J usage is TRBJ1-1; D is unresolved. Germline V CDR1 and CDR2: LNHDA, SQIVND (reference sequence). With 6 bases removed from V and 4 bases from J, the gap between germline ends came to 15 bases. This CDR3 comprises 14 residues. This CDR3 is CASRADLGGTEAFF. Written as DNA, the CDR3 is TGTGCCAGTAGGGCGGATCTGGGAGGCACTGAAGCTTTCTTT.

The V gene is TRBV6-5, the J gene TRBJ2-7; a possible D gene is TRBD2 (6 bases). CDR3 size: 14 residues. The V gene's germline CDR1 is MNHEY and CDR2 SVGAGI. V lost 3 bases, J lost 0 bases, and 9 bases lay in between. The CDR3 reads CASSYGDFSYEQYF. CDR3 in DNA: TGTGCCAGCAGTTATGGGGACTTCTCCTACGAGCAGTACTTC.

The chain uses TRBV9 and TRBJ1-3, with D perhaps TRBD1 (5 bases). The CDR3 contains 15 residues. Trimming removed 2 bases from V and 0 bases from J, with 9 bases in between. CDR1 and CDR2 from the germline V gene are SGDLS and YYNGEE. For the CDR3, the DNA is TGTGCCAGCAGCGTGGACGACAGCTCTGGAAACACCATATATTTT. Its protein is CASSVDDSSGNTIYF.

This chain uses TRBV2 with TRBJ2-7; D call uncertain. The CDR3 spans 13 residues. From germline, CDR1 is SNHLY and CDR2 FYNNEI. Deletions cut 2 bases from V and 4 bases from J, with 9 bases between. The CDR3 coding sequence is TGTGCCAGCAGTGAACCCAACATTTACGAGCAGTACTTC. Amino acids: CASSEPNIYEQYF.

The J gene is TRBJ2-1, the V gene TRBV27, with 7 bases aligning to TRBD2. Per germline, CDR1 MNHEY and CDR2 SMNVEV (reference sequence). V dropped 8 bases and J dropped 6; count of bases not matched to a gene: 10. The CDR3 is 14 amino acids. The CDR3 protein is CASRLAGDFNEQFF. The CDR3 nucleotides are TGTGCCAGCCGACTTGCGGGAGATTTCAATGAGCAGTTCTTC.

This clone was recorded only once. Other DNA sequences in the same sample also yield this CDR3. V is TRBV6-5 and J is TRBJ2-1; a possible D gene is TRBD2 (7 bases). The CDR3 sequence is 14 residues long. V lost 0 bases and J lost 8, with 11 bases in between. From germline, CDR1 is MNHEY and CDR2 SVGAGI. CDR3 in amino acids: CASSYSTGGDEQFF. In nucleotides, the CDR3 is TGTGCCAGCAGTTACTCGACGGGGGGCGATGAGCAGTTCTTC.

This clone was detected once. This chain connects TRBV4-3 to TRBJ2-6, with D tentatively TRBD1 or TRBD2 (6 bases each). Trimming stripped 4 bases from V and 0 bases from J, with 16 bases between. The CDR3 runs to 18 residues. Germline lookup yields CDR1 LGHNA and CDR2 YSLEER. This CDR3 reads CASSLVGGGISGANVLTF. The CDR3 DNA is TGCGCCAGCAGCCTGGTAGGAGGGGGAATCTCTGGGGCCAACGTCCTGACTTTC.

The chain uses TRBV7-3 and TRBJ2-3; TRBD2 agrees at 8 bases. The trim removed 2 bases at V and 4 bases at J, leaving 5 bases unmatched. There are 15 residues in the CDR3. Germline V gene lookup returns CDR1 SGHTA and CDR2 FQGTGA. The CDR3 here is CASSLVAGGADTQYF. As DNA, the CDR3 is TGTGCCAGCAGCTTAGTTGCCGGGGGGGCAGATACGCAGTATTTT. Together with reference TRBV7-3 and TRBJ2-3, the CDR3 gives the full variable domain: GAGVSQTPSNKVTEKGKYVELRCDPISGHTALYWYRQSLGQGPEFLIYFQGTGAADDSGLPNDRFFAVRPEGSVSTLKIQRTERGDSAVYLCASSLVAGGADTQYFGPGTRLTVL.

The chain is built from TRBV27 and TRBJ2-3; D is uncertain. The germline gives CDR1 MNHEY, CDR2 SMNVEV (reference sequence). V was clipped by 0 bases and J by 3 bases, with 22 bases between them. This CDR3 spans 19 amino acids. CDR3 loop: CASSLSLNSPLLRTDTQYF. The DNA for the CDR3 is TGTGCCAGCAGTTTATCCTTAAATTCACCCCTCCTGCGAACAGATACGCAGTATTTT.

The chain has TRBV6-1 and TRBJ1-2, with 9 bases fitting TRBD1. V lost 4 bases to trimming and J lost 6 bases; unmatched junction nucleotides: 15. Germline values: CDR1 MNHNS, CDR2 SASEGT. The length of the CDR3 is 17 residues. CDR3 sequence reads: CASSGPYGQGTIHGYTF. Written as DNA, the CDR3 is TGTGCCAGCAGTGGACCCTATGGACAGGGGACAATCCATGGCTACACCTTC.

Comments on this clone: Other nucleotide sequences from this sample produce the same CDR3. V is TRBV30 and J is TRBJ2-3; 8 nucleotides align to TRBD2. This CDR3 comprises 14 residues. J lost 2 bases, V lost 2 bases, and 3 bases had no gene match. Germline CDR1 and CDR2: GTSNPN and SVGIG (reference sequence). CDR3 bases: TGTGCCTGGAGTCTTAGCGGGGTCACAGATACGCAGTATTTT. It specifies CAWSLSGVTDTQYF.

This chain joins TRBV5-1 and TRBJ2-5, with D possibly TRBD2 on 6 matching bases. Germline V gives CDR1 SGHRS, CDR2 YFSETQ. V dropped 3 bases and J dropped 3 bases, with 18 bases sitting between them. The CDR3 totals 16 residues. CDR3 in DNA: TGCGCCAGCAGCTCGACCTGGGGGGACCAAGAAGAGACCCAGTACTTC. It specifies CASSSTWGDQEETQYF.

Regarding this clone: The same CDR3 can be traced to other DNA sequences in this sample. The chain is built from TRBV4-1 and TRBJ2-7; no firm D call. Deletions cut 3 bases from V and 2 bases from J, with 8 bases between. CDR1 is MGHRA and CDR2 is YSYEKL in the germline V gene. This CDR3 comprises 13 residues. The CDR3 protein is CASSQKQAYEQYF. The CDR3 region has the DNA TGCGCCAGCAGCCAGAAACAAGCCTACGAGCAGTACTTC.

This clone has more than one count but fewer than ten. V gene TRBV7-2 combines with J gene TRBJ2-2; D is ambiguous. Germline loops: CDR1 SGHTA, CDR2 FQGNSA. V lost 2 bases to trimming and J lost 4 bases, with 8 bases between them. This CDR3 has 14 amino acids. CDR3 DNA: TGTGCCAGCAGCTTAAGACTTGCCACCGGGGAGCTGTTTTTT. As protein: CASSLRLATGELFF.

The CDR3 loop is CAWAGGLGDSYEQYF. The CDR3 DNA sequence: TGTGCCTGGGCTGGCGGATTGGGAGACTCCTACGAGCAGTACTTC. The chain has TRBV30 and TRBJ2-5; D perhaps matches TRBD2 (5 bases). The DNA end is a closer match to TRBJ2-7, so the J assignment may be wrong. CDR3 length equals 15 residues. CDR1 is GTSNPN and CDR2 is SVGIG in the germline V gene (reference sequence).

Of note for this clone: One end of the junction varies from germline; a read error may be responsible. The rearrangement joins TRBV10-2 to TRBJ2-3; 7 positions agree with TRBD2. The CDR3 has 14 residues. Germline V gives CDR1 WSHSY, CDR2 SAAADI. CDR3 sequence: CASFYGGTTDMQYF. The CDR3 DNA follows: TGCGCCAGCTTCTACGGCGGGACTACAGATATGCAGTATTTT.

The genes are TRBV4-3 and TRBJ2-7; D may be TRBD1 or TRBD2 (5 bases each). Germline CDR1 is LGHNA and CDR2 is YSLEER. There are 16 residues in the CDR3. Trimming pared 0 bases from V and 6 bases from J, leaving 18 bases between. The CDR3 sequence: CASSQDLAREESEQYF. The CDR3 DNA follows: TGCGCCAGCAGCCAAGATCTAGCCAGGGAAGAAAGCGAGCAGTACTTC.